Listed below are T cell receptor beta chains from one sample, sequenced in a study of blood T cells in healthy people across ages. TCRdb ran MiXCR on the 5' RACE reads and lists one entry per CDR3 protein. This sample carries 1.2 million to 1.5 million distinct CDR3 sequences, around 59% of them seen once, and the ten largest clones take about 6.3%. The material sequenced was blood. The receptor source for this set is a man aged 18 to 29 in good health. Both conserved end residues are part of each CDR3. D genes are given only for firm matches. The size of a clone is reported for some rows only, either as once, few or many, or as a class for expanded clones.

j_gene,abundance,v_gene,d_gene,CDR3nt,CDR3aa
TRBJ2-7,few,TRBV20-1,.,TGCAGTGCTAGGACCGAGAACCTCTACGAGCAGTACTTC,CSARTENLYEQYF
TRBJ1-5,.,TRBV7-9,TRBD1,TGTGCCAGCAGCTCGTCGGACAGGGCTAATCAGCCCCAGCATTTT,CASSSSDRANQPQHF
TRBJ2-7,.,TRBV12-3/TRBV12-4,.,TGTGCCAGCAGTGTTACGGACTTCTCCTACGAGCAGTACTTC,CASSVTDFSYEQYF
TRBJ1-1,.,TRBV9,.,TGTGCCAGCAGCGTAGACGCCAGCTCGAACACTGAAGCTTTCTTT,CASSVDASSNTEAFF
TRBJ2-1,.,TRBV4-1,TRBD2,TGCGCCAGCAGCCAAGATACGAACGAAATCAACACTAGCGACCCCCCCAATGAGCAGTTCTTC,CASSQDTNEINTSDPPNEQFF
TRBJ2-3,.,TRBV5-1,TRBD2,TGCGCCAGCACAGAGCGGGGGAACACAGATACGCAGTATTTT,CASTERGNTDTQYF
TRBJ2-1,.,TRBV12-3/TRBV12-4,TRBD2,TGTGCCAGCAGTTTAGATGGGACTAGCGGGAGAGGGACTTACAATGAGCAGTTCTTC,CASSLDGTSGRGTYNEQFF
TRBJ2-6,.,TRBV2,TRBD2,TGTGCCAGCAGTAGTAGCGGGAGCCGCTCTGGGGCCAACGTCCTGACTTTC,CASSSSGSRSGANVLTF
TRBJ2-2,.,TRBV12-5,.,TGTGCTAGTGGTTCCGCTGCCAGGTCCGGGGAGCTGTTTTTT,CASGSAARSGELFF
TRBJ2-3,once,TRBV27,.,TGTGCCAGCAGTCCAAGTAGGGCCCGCACAGATACGCAGTATTTT,CASSPSRARTDTQYF
TRBJ2-7,.,TRBV7-6,TRBD2,TGTGCCAGCAGCTTAGTCACGGGGGGGCCCAGCTCCTACGAGCAGTACTTC,CASSLVTGGPSSYEQYF
TRBJ2-7,.,TRBV5-1,.,TGCGCCAGCAGCTTGGGAGTGGGCCGAGGGAACGAGCAGTACTTC,CASSLGVGRGNEQYF
TRBJ2-2,once,TRBV12-3/TRBV12-4,.,TGTGCCAGCCGCACTTCCAGTACCGGGGAGCTGTTTTTT,CASRTSSTGELFF
TRBJ1-4,.,TRBV4-3,.,TGCGCCAGCAGCCAAGAAGTGGGGGACGGAAGGGAAAAACTGTTTTTT,CASSQEVGDGREKLFF
TRBJ2-3,.,TRBV14,TRBD2,TGTGCCAGCAGCCAACTAGCGGGGGGCCAGGGAGCGCAGTATTTT,CASSQLAGGQGAQYF
TRBJ2-3,.,TRBV27,.,TGTGCCAGCAGTTTGGAGGGGTTCAGCACAGATACGCAGTATTTT,CASSLEGFSTDTQYF
TRBJ1-2,once,TRBV7-9,.,TGTGCCAGCAGCTCCACCGACAGTACGAGTGGCTACACCTTC,CASSSTDSTSGYTF
TRBJ1-1,once,TRBV12-3/TRBV12-4,TRBD1,TGTGCCAGCAGTTTAGCGCCCGGACAGGGGTTTGGCTTAGATCCTGAAGCTTTCTTT,CASSLAPGQGFGLDPEAFF
TRBJ2-7,few,TRBV7-2,TRBD2,TGTGCCAGCAGCTTAGTAGGCGGGAGGACCCACGAGCAGTACTTC,CASSLVGGRTHEQYF
TRBJ2-7,.,TRBV9,TRBD1,TGTGCCAGCAGCGTAGATGGGACAGACTACGAGCAGTACTTC,CASSVDGTDYEQYF
TRBJ1-4,.,TRBV7-9,.,TGTGCCAGCAGCTCGACAGTACAGATTGAAAAACTGTTTTTT,CASSSTVQIEKLFF
TRBJ2-7,few,TRBV10-3,.,TGTGCCATCAAGATCGACGGGAGCTCCTACAATGAGCAGTACTTC,CAIKIDGSSYNEQYF
TRBJ1-2,.,TRBV27,.,TGTGCCAGCAGCGGAACCCGGACAGAGGGAAACTATGGCTACACCTTC,CASSGTRTEGNYGYTF
TRBJ2-7,few,TRBV29-1,.,TGCAGCGTTCTGGATAACGGGGCGGGCGAGCAGTACTTC,CSVLDNGAGEQYF
TRBJ2-6,.,TRBV15,.,TGTGCCACCAGCCTCGACCACTCTGGGGCCAACGTCCTGACTTTC,CATSLDHSGANVLTF
TRBJ2-3,.,TRBV29-1,.,TGCAGCGTTGACTCCGGGGCCCCTAGCACAGATACGCAGTATTTT,CSVDSGAPSTDTQYF
TRBJ1-5,.,TRBV29-1,TRBD1,TGCAGCGTTGGGGGACAGGGCTTTAATCAGCCCCAGCATTTT,CSVGGQGFNQPQHF
TRBJ2-3,few,TRBV6-6,.,TGTGCCAGCAGTTATCCGAGGACAGATACGCAGTATTTT,CASSYPRTDTQYF
TRBJ2-2,.,TRBV25-1,.,TGTGCCAGCAGTGCCGGGGAGCTGTTTTTT,CASSAGELFF
TRBJ2-1,.,TRBV14,.,TGTGCCAGCAGCCATTTAGCGGACAATGAGCAGTTCTTC,CASSHLADNEQFF
TRBJ2-3,.,TRBV11-2,TRBD2,TGTGCCAGCAGCTTAGTTGGACTAGCAATTTTTACAGATACGCAGTATTTT,CASSLVGLAIFTDTQYF
TRBJ2-1,few,TRBV6-6,TRBD1,TGTGCCAGCAGTTACTCTAGGACAGGGGTAATAGGGTTCTTC,CASSYSRTGVIGFF
TRBJ2-7,.,TRBV29-1,.,TGCAGCGTTGAGTTGCAGGAGGAAGGTTCCTACTACGAGCAGTACTTC,CSVELQEEGSYYEQYF
TRBJ1-5,.,TRBV6-1,.,TGTGCCAGCAGTACAGGTGGGCAGCCCCAGCATTTT,CASSTGGQPQHF
TRBJ2-5,few,TRBV7-6,.,TGTGCCAGCAGCTTAGTCTACAGGGCCGAGACCCAGTACTTC,CASSLVYRAETQYF
TRBJ2-3,.,TRBV4-2,TRBD2,TGTGCCAGCAGCCAGACTAGCGCGGGAGATACGCAGTATTTT,CASSQTSAGDTQYF
TRBJ1-3,.,TRBV4-1,.,TGCGCCAGCAGCCAAGATACTTTCTCTGGAAACACCATATATTTT,CASSQDTFSGNTIYF
TRBJ1-2,.,TRBV20-1,.,TGCAGTGCTAGATACGACCTTGGGGCTAACTATGGCTACACCTTC,CSARYDLGANYGYTF
TRBJ1-2,many,TRBV6-5,.,TGTGCCAGCAGTCCCCCAAGGGGGGCAGGTGGCTACACCTTC,CASSPPRGAGGYTF
TRBJ2-5,once,TRBV3-1,TRBD1,TGTGCCAGCAGTCTTTCCGACAGGGAAGAGACCCAGTACTTC,CASSLSDREETQYF
TRBJ1-1,.,TRBV10-3,.,TGTGCCATCACGGACCCAGGGAACACTGAAGCTTTCTTT,CAITDPGNTEAFF
TRBJ2-7,.,TRBV4-3,TRBD1,TGCGCCAGCAGCCAAGAAAGGTCTAGCGCGGGACAGGGCTACGAGCAGTACTTC,CASSQERSSAGQGYEQYF
TRBJ2-1,.,TRBV2,.,TGTGCCAGCGTAACAGATACGCAGTTCTTC,CASVTDTQFF
TRBJ2-1,.,TRBV3-1,TRBD2,TGTGCCAGCAGCCAAGTTCTGACTAGCGGGAGAGGCAATGAGCAGTTCTTC,CASSQVLTSGRGNEQFF
TRBJ1-5,few,TRBV12-3/TRBV12-4,.,TGTGCCAGCAGTCCCACAGTGGGATCCAATCAGCCCCAGCATTTT,CASSPTVGSNQPQHF
TRBJ2-1,few,TRBV29-1,.,TGCAGCGTACCACAGGGACCTTACAATGAGCAGTTCTTC,CSVPQGPYNEQFF
TRBJ2-1,.,TRBV7-2,TRBD1,TGTGCCAGCAGTACTACTGGACAGGGCCTCAATGAGCAGTTCTTC,CASSTTGQGLNEQFF
TRBJ2-5,.,TRBV4-3,.,TGCGCCAGCAGCCAGGAGGTACAAGAGACCCAGTACTTC,CASSQEVQETQYF
TRBJ2-7,.,TRBV15,.,TGTGCCACCAGCAGTAACAGGATATTTTCCTACGAGCAGTACTTC,CATSSNRIFSYEQYF
TRBJ2-1,.,TRBV4-1,.,TGCGCCAGCAGCCCTCAAAGAGCCCATGGGGGACGTTACAATGAGCAGTTCTTC,CASSPQRAHGGRYNEQFF
TRBJ2-5,.,TRBV4-1,TRBD2,TGCGCCAGCAGCCAAGATCCTGGGACTCCCGGGGGGGAGACCCAGTACTTC,CASSQDPGTPGGETQYF
TRBJ1-1,.,TRBV7-2,.,TGTGCCAGCAGCTTAGTAATTCGGGACACTGAAGCTTTCTTT,CASSLVIRDTEAFF
TRBJ2-1,few,TRBV7-2,TRBD1,TGTGCCAGCAGCTTACGGACAGGGGATTCCTACAATGAGCAGTTCTTC,CASSLRTGDSYNEQFF
TRBJ2-1,few,TRBV29-1,.,TGCAGCGTTGCTGGAGGACGAACCTCCTACAATGAGCAGTTCTTC,CSVAGGRTSYNEQFF
TRBJ1-5,.,TRBV7-8,.,TGTGCCAGCAGCTTAGAGAGGCAGGGCAGGGCCCACAGGGGCAATCAGCCCCAGCATTTT,CASSLERQGRAHRGNQPQHF
TRBJ1-1,.,TRBV4-2,.,TGTGCCAGCAGCCAAGATTCAGCATACACTGAAGCTTTCTTT,CASSQDSAYTEAFF
TRBJ2-4,.,TRBV27,.,TGTGCCAGCAGCCGACTAGGGGCTTTAGCCAAAAACATTCAGTACTTC,CASSRLGALAKNIQYF
TRBJ2-3,.,TRBV27,TRBD2,TGTGCCAGCCTTGCCCAGCGGGGGGTGACAGATACGCAGTATTTT,CASLAQRGVTDTQYF